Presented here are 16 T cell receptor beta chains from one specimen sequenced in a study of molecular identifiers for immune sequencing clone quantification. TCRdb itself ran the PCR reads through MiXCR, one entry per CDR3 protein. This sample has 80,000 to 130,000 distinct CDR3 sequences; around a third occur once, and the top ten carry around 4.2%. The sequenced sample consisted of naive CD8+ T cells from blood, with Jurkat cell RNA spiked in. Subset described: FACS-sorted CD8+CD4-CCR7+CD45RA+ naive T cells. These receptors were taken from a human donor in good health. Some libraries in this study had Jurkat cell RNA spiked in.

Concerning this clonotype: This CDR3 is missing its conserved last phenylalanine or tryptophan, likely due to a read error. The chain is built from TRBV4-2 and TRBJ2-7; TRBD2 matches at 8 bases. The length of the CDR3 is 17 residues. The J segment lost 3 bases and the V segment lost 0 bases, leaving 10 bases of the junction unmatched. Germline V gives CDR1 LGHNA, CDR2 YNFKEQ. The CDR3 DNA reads TGTGCCAGCAGCCAAGAAGACGTCAGCGGGAGTGACTACGAGCAGTACATC. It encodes CASSQEDVSGSDYEQYI.

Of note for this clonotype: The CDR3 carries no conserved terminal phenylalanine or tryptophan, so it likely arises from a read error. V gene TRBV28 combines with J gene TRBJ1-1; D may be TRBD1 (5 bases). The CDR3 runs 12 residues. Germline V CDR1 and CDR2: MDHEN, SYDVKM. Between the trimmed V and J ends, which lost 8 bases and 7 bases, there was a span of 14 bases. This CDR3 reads CASPSDSFEAFS. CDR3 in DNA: TGTGCCAGCCCCTCAGACAGCTTTGAAGCTTTCTCT.

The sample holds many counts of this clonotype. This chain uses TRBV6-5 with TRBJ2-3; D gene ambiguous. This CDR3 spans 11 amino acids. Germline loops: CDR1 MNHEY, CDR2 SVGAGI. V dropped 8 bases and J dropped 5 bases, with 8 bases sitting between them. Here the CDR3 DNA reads TGTGCCAGCGCTGATTTAGATACGCAGTATTTT. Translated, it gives CASADLDTQYF.

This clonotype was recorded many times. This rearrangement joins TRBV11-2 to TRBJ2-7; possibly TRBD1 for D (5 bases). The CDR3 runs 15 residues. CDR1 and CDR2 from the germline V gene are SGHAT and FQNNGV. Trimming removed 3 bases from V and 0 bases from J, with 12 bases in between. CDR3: CASSLVPDISYEQYF. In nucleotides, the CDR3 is TGTGCCAGCAGCTTGGTCCCGGACATCTCCTACGAGCAGTACTTC.

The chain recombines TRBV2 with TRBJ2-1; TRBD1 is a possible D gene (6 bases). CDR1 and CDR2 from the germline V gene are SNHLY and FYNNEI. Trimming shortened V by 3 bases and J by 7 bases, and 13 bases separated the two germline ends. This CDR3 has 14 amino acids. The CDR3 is CASSDWITGNEQFF. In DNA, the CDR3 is TGTGCCAGCAGTGATTGGATTACAGGGAATGAGCAGTTCTTC.

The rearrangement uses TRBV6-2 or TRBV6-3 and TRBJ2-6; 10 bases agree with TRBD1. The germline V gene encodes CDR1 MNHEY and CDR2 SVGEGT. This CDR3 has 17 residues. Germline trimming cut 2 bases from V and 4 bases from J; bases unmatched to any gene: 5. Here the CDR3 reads CASSYQDRGTGANVLTF. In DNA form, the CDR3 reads TGTGCCAGCAGTTACCAGGACAGGGGGACCGGGGCCAACGTCCTGACTTTC.

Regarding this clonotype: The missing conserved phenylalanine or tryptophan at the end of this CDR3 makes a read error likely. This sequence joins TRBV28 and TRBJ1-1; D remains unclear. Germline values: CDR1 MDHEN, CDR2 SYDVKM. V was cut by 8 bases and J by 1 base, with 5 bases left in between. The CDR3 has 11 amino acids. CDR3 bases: TGTGCCAGCTTTAGGAACACTGAAGCTTTCCTA. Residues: CASFRNTEAFL.

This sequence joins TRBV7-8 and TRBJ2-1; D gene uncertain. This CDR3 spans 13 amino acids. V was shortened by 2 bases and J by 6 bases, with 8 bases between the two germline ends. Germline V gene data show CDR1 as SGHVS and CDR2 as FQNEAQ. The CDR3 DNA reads TGTGCCAGCAGCTTAAGGCTAGGCAATGAGCAGTTCTTC. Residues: CASSLRLGNEQFF.

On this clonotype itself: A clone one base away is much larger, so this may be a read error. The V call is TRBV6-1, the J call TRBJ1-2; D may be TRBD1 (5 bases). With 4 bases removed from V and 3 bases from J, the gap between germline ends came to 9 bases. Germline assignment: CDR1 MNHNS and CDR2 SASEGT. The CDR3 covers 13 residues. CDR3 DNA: TGTGCCAGCAGTGTACGGGGCTACTATGGCTACACCTTC. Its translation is CASSVRGYYGYTF.

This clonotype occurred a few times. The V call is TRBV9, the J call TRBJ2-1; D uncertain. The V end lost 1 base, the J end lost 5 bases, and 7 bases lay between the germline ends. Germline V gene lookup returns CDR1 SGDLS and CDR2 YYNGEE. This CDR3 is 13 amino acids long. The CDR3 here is CASSVYTDNEQFF. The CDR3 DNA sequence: TGTGCCAGCAGCGTATACACAGACAATGAGCAGTTCTTC.

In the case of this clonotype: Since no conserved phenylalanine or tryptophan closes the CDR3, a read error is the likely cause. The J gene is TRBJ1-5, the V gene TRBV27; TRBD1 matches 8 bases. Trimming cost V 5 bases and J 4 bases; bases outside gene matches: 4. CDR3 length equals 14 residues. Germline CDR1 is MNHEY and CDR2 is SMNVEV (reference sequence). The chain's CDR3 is CASSGGTGNQPQHI. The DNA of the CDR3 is TGTGCCAGCAGTGGAGGGACAGGAAATCAGCCCCAGCATATT.

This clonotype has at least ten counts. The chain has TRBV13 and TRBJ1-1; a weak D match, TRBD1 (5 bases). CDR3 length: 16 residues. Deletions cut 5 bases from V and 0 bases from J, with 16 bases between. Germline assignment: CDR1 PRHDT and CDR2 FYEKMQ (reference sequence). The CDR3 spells CASSPTPQGVNTEAFF. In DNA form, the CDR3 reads TGTGCCAGCAGCCCAACGCCTCAAGGGGTGAACACTGAAGCTTTCTTT.

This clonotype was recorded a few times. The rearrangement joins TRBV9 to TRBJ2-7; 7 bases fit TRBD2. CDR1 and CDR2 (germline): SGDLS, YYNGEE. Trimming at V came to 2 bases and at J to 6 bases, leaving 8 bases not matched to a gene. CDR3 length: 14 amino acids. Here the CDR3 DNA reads TGTGCCAGCAGCGTGGGACTATCAACCGGCGAGCAGTACTTC. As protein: CASSVGLSTGEQYF.

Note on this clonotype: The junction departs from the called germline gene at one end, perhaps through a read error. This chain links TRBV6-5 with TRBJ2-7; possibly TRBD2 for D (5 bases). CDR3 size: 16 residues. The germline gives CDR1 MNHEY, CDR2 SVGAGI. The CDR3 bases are TGTGCCAGCAGGTACTCGGGGTACGTTGGTGGGTACGAGCAGTACTTC. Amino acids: CASRYSGYVGGYEQYF.

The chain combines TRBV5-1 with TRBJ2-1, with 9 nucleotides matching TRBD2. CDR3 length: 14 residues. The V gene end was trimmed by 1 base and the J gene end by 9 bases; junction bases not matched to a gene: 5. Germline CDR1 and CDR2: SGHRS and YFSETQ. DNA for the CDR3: TGCGCCAGCAGCTTGTTACTAGCGGGTCTTGAGCAGTTCTTC. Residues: CASSLLLAGLEQFF.

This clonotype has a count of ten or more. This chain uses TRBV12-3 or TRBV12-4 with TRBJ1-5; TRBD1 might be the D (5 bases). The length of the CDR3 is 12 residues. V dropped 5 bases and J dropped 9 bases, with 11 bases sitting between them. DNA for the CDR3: TGTGCCAGCAGTCTTGGAAGGGGGCCCCAGCATTTT. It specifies CASSLGRGPQHF.